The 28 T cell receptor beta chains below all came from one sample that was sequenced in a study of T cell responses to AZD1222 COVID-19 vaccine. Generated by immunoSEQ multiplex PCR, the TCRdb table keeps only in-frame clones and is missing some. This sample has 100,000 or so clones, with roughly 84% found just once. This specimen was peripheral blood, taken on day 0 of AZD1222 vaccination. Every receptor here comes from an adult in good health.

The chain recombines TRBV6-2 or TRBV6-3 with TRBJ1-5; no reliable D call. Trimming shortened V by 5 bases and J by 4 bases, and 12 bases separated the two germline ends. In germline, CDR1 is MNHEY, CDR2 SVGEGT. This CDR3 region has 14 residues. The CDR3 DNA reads TGTGCCAGCAGTCTTCAGATTCCAAATCAGCCCCAGCATTTT. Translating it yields CASSLQIPNQPQHF.

In DNA form, the CDR3 reads TGTGCCAGCAGTCCTCCGCTAGCGGGAGCCCACGAGCAGTACTTC. Translating gives CASSPPLAGAHEQYF. V is TRBV6-5 and J is TRBJ2-7; 10 bases are shared with TRBD2. From germline, CDR1 is MNHEY and CDR2 SVGAGI. CDR3 length: 15 residues. J was trimmed by 5 bases and V by 5 bases; bases with no gene match: 9.

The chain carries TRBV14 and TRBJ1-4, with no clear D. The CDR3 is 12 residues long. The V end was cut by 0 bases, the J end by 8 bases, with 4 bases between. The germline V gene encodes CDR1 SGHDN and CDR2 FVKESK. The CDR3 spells CASSQDREKLFF. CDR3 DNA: TGTGCCAGCAGCCAAGATCGAGAAAAACTGTTTTTT.

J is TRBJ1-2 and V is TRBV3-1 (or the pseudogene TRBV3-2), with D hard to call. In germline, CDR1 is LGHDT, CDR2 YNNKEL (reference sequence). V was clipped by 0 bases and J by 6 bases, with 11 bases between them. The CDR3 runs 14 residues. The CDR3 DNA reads TGTGCCAGCAGCCAAGAGGGATCCGGTAATGGCTACACCTTC. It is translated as CASSQEGSGNGYTF.

The CDR3 DNA is TGTGCCAGCAGTTACTCGAAGTGGGTGAACACTGAAGCTTTCTTT. This translates into CASSYSKWVNTEAFF. The chain couples TRBV6-5 to TRBJ1-1; D call uncertain. The germline V gene encodes CDR1 MNHEY and CDR2 SVGAGI. The CDR3 consists of 15 residues. Between the trimmed V and J ends, which lost 0 bases and 0 bases, there was a span of 8 bases.

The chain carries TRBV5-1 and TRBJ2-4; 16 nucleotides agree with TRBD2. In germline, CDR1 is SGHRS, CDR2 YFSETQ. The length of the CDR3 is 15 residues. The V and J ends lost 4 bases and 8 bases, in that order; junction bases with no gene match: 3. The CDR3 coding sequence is TGCGCCAGCAGCGGGACTAGCGGGAGGGGGCACATTCAGTACTTC. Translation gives CASSGTSGRGHIQYF.

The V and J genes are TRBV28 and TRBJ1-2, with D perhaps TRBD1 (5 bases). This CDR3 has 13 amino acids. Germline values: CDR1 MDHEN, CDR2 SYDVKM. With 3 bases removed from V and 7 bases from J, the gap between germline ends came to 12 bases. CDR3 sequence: CASSLIQVSGYTF. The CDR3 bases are TGTGCCAGCAGTTTGATACAGGTCTCTGGCTACACCTTC.

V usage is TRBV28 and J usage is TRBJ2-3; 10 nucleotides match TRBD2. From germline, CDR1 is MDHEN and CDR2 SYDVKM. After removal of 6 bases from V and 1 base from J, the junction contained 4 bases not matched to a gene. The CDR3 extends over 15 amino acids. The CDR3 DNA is TGTGCCAGCAGGGGAGGGACTAGCGGCACAGATACGCAGTATTTT. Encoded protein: CASRGGTSGTDTQYF.

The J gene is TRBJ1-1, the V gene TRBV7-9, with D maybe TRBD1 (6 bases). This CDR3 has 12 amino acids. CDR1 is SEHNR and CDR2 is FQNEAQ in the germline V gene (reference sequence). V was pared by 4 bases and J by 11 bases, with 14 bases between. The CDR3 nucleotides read TGTGCCAGCAGCTCGACAGGCCCTGGGGCTTTCTTT. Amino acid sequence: CASSSTGPGAFF. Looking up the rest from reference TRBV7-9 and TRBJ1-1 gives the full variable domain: DTGVSQNPRHKITKRGQNVTFRCDPISEHNRLYWYRQTLGQGPEFLTYFQNEAQLEKSRLLSDRFSAERPKGSFSTLEIQRTEQGDSAMYLCASSSTGPGAFFGQGTRLTVV.

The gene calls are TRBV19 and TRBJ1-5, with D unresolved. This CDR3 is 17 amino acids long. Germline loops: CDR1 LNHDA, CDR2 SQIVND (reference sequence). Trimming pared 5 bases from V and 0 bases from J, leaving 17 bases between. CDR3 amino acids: CASSPRGGPDSNQPQHF. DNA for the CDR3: TGTGCCAGTAGTCCTCGGGGAGGGCCGGATAGCAATCAGCCCCAGCATTTT. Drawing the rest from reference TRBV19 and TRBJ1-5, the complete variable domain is DGGITQSPKYLFRKEGQNVTLSCEQNLNHDAMYWYRQDPGQGLRLIYYSQIVNDFQKGDIAEGYSVSREKKESFPLTVTSAQKNPTAFYLCASSPRGGPDSNQPQHFGDGTRLSIL.

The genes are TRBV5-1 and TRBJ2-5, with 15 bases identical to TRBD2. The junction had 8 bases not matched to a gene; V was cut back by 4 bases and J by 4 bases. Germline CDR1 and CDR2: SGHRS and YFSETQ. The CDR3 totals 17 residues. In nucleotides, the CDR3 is TGCGCCAGCAGCCTAGGACTAGCGGGAGGGCCGGGAGAGACCCAGTACTTC. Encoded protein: CASSLGLAGGPGETQYF.

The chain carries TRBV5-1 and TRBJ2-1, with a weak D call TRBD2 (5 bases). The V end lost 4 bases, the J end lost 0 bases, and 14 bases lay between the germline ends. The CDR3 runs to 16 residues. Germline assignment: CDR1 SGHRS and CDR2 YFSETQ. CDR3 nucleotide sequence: TGCGCCAGCAGCAGGAACGGACTCAACTCCTACAATGAGCAGTTCTTC. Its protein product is CASSRNGLNSYNEQFF. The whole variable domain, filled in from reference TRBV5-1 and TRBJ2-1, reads KAGVTQTPRYLIKTRGQQVTLSCSPISGHRSVSWYQQTPGQGLQFLFEYFSETQRNKGNFPGRFSGRQFSNSRSEMNVSTLELGDSALYLCASSRNGLNSYNEQFFGPGTRLTVL.

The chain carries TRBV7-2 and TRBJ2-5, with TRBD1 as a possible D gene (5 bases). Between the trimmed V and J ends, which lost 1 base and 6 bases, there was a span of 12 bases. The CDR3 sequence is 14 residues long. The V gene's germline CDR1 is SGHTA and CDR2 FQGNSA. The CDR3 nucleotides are TGTGCCAGCAGCTTAGAAGGGGCCACGAAGACCCAGTACTTC. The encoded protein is CASSLEGATKTQYF.

The CDR3 sequence: CASSQVAGGKSGNTIYF. The CDR3 DNA is TGTGCCAGCAGCCAAGTGGCGGGGGGAAAGTCTGGAAACACCATATATTTT. The chain employs TRBV14 and TRBJ1-3; maybe TRBD1 (5 bases). The CDR3 consists of 17 residues. The V gene's germline CDR1 is SGHDN and CDR2 FVKESK. Trimming removed 1 base at V and 1 base at J, with 14 bases between.

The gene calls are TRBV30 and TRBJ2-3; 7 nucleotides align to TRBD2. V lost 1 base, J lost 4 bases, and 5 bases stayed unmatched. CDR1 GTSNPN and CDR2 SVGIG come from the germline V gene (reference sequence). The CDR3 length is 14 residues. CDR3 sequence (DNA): TGTGCCTGGAGTGCAGGGAGGGAATCAGATACGCAGTATTTT. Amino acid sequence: CAWSAGRESDTQYF.

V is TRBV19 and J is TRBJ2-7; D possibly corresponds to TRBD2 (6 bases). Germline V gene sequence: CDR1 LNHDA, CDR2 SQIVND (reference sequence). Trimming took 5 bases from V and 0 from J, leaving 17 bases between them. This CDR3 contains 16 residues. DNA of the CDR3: TGTGCCAGTAGTCCAGAAGGGACTGCGAGCTCCTACGAGCAGTACTTC. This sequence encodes CASSPEGTASSYEQYF.

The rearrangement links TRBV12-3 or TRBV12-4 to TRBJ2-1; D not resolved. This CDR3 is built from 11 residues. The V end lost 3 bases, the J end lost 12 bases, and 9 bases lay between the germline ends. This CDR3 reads CASSLRSGQFF. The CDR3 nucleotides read TGTGCCAGCAGTTTGAGATCCGGGCAGTTCTTC.

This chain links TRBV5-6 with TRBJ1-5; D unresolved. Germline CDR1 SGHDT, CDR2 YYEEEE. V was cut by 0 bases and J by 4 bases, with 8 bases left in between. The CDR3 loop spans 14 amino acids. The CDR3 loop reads CASSLAPRNQPQHF. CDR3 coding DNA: TGTGCCAGCAGCTTGGCTCCCAGGAATCAGCCCCAGCATTTT.

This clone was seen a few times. The DNA for the CDR3 is TGTGCCTGGAGCGTAGGGGGCCCCTACGAGCAGTACTTC. Translating it yields CAWSVGGPYEQYF. The chain uses TRBV30 and TRBJ2-7; 7 bases align to TRBD1. The CDR3 length is 13 residues. Trimming at V came to 3 bases and at J to 2 bases, leaving 4 bases not matched to a gene. Germline CDR1 GTSNPN, CDR2 SVGIG (reference sequence).

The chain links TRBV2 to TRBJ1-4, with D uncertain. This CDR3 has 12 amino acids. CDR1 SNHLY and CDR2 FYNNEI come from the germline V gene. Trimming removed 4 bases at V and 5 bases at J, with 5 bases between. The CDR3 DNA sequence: TGTGCCAGCAGTGGTCAGAATGAAAAACTGTTTTTT. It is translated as CASSGQNEKLFF. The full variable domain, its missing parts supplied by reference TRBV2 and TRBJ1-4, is EPEVTQTPSHQVTQMGQEVILRCVPISNHLYFYWYRQILGQKVEFLVSFYNNEISEKSEIFDDQFSVERPDGSNFTLKIRSTKLEDSAMYFCASSGQNEKLFFGSGTQLSVL.

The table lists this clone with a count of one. The CDR3 loop is CASSESRGFGQPQHF. DNA of the CDR3: TGTGCCAGCAGTGAATCTCGGGGTTTTGGACAGCCCCAGCATTTT. The gene calls are TRBV6-1 and TRBJ1-5; D remains ambiguous. The CDR3 length is 15 residues. Deletions cut 2 bases from V and 7 bases from J, with 15 bases between. The germline V gene encodes CDR1 MNHNS and CDR2 SASEGT.

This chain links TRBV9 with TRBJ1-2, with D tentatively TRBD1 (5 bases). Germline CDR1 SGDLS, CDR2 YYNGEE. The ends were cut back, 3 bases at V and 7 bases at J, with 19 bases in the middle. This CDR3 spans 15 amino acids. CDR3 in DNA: TGTGCCAGCAGCGGGGGCATATACAGGTTCTCTGGCTACACCTTC. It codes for CASSGGIYRFSGYTF.

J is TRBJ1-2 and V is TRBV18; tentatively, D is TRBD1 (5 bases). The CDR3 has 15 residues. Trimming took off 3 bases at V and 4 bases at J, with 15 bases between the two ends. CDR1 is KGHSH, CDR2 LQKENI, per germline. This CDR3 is CASSPGGPELYGYTF. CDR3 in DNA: TGTGCCAGCTCACCTGGGGGACCGGAACTCTATGGCTACACCTTC.

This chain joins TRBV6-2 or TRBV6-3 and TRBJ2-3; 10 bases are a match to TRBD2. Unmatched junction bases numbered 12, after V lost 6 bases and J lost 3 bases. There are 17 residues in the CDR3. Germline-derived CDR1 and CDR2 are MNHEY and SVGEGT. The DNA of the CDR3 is TGTGCCAGCAGCCTCGTGGTAGCGGGAGGAGGTACAGATACGCAGTATTTT. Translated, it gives CASSLVVAGGGTDTQYF.

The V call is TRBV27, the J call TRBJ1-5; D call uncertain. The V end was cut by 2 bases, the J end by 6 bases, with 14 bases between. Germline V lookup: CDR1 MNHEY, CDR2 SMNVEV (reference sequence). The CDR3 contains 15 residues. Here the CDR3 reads CASSLRLGGSQPQHF. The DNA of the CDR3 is TGTGCCAGCAGTTTAAGATTGGGCGGAAGTCAGCCCCAGCATTTT.

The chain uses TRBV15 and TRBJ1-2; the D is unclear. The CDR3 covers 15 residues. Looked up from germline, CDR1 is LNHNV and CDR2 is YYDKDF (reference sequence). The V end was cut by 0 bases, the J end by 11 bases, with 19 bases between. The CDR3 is CATSRDVQDPIGYTF. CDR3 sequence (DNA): TGTGCCACCAGCAGAGATGTTCAGGACCCTATTGGGTACACCTTC.

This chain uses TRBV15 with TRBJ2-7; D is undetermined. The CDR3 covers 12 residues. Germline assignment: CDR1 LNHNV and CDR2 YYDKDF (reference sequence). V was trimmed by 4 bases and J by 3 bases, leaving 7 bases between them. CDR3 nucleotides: TGTGCCACCAGCAATCTGCGCTACGAGCAGTACTTC. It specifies CATSNLRYEQYF.

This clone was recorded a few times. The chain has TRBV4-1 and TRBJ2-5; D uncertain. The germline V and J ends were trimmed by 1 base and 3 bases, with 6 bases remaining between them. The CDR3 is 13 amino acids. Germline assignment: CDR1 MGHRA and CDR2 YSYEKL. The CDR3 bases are TGCGCCAGCAGCCAAGTACGGGAAGAGACCCAGTACTTC. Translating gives CASSQVREETQYF.